These 23 T cell receptor beta chains were all obtained from the same sample, sequenced in a study of T cells after yellow fever vaccination. One entry per CDR3 protein results from TCRdb running MiXCR on the 5' RACE reads. The sample has 550,000 or so distinct CDR3 sequences; approximately 21% are singletons. Material: PBMCs, obtained 15 days after the yellow fever booster vaccination. The receptors were gathered from a man aged 25 to 40 who received the YFV17D yellow fever vaccine.

In this sample, this clonotype turned up a few times. The DNA for the CDR3 is TGTGCCAGCAGCTTAATGGGCCTAGCGAGTGAGCAGTTCTTC. Protein product: CASSLMGLASEQFF. J is TRBJ2-1 and V is TRBV7-6; possible D gene TRBD2, 6 bases. Deletions cut 2 bases from V and 9 bases from J, with 14 bases between. The CDR3 extends over 14 amino acids. Per germline, CDR1 SGHVS and CDR2 FNYEAQ.

In this sample, this clonotype turned up many times. The chain joins TRBV11-2 to TRBJ2-7; D possibly corresponds to TRBD2 (5 bases). The V end lost 3 bases, the J end lost 1 base, and 16 bases lay between the germline ends. Germline CDR1 is SGHAT and CDR2 is FQNNGV. The CDR3 sequence is 16 residues long. The CDR3 DNA reads as TGTGCCAGCAGCTTCCTCCGCGGGCGGACGTCCTACGAGCAGTACTTC. Amino acids: CASSFLRGRTSYEQYF.

V and J are TRBV30 and TRBJ1-5; perhaps TRBD1 as D (6 bases). Trimming took off 2 bases at V and 6 bases at J, with 14 bases between the two ends. This CDR3 has 14 residues. Per the germline V gene, CDR1 is GTSNPN and CDR2 is SVGIG (reference sequence). The CDR3 spells CAWSFAGGTQPQHF. CDR3 nucleotides: TGTGCCTGGAGTTTTGCGGGGGGCACTCAGCCCCAGCATTTT.

The DNA for the CDR3 is TGTGCCAGCAGTTACGAGACTAGCGAGTACAATGAGCAGTTCTTC. Translation: CASSYETSEYNEQFF. V gene TRBV6-5 combines with J gene TRBJ2-1; 8 nucleotides match TRBD2. V lost 2 bases to trimming and J lost 4 bases; unmatched junction nucleotides: 4. Germline lookup yields CDR1 MNHEY and CDR2 SVGAGI. The CDR3 length is 15 residues.

V is TRBV29-1 and J is TRBJ2-1; tentatively, D is TRBD2 (7 bases). This CDR3 comprises 15 residues. Germline values: CDR1 SQVTM, CDR2 ANQGSEA. The CDR3, as DNA: TGCAGTGGAATAGGGGGGGAGGGCTCCTACAATGAGCAGTTCTTC. Its translation: CSGIGGEGSYNEQFF.

In its sample, this clonotype was seen a few times. Here the CDR3 reads CASSLGEQADTQYF. The CDR3 nucleotides are TGCGCCAGCAGCTTGGGCGAACAAGCGGATACGCAGTATTTT. V and J are TRBV5-1 and TRBJ2-3; no definite D call. Germline CDR1 reads SGHRS; CDR2 reads YFSETQ. The germline V and J ends were trimmed by 0 bases and 6 bases, with 11 bases remaining between them. CDR3 length: 14 residues.

V and J are TRBV29-1 and TRBJ2-5; TRBD1 aligns across 9 bases. Germline trimming cut 5 bases from V and 3 bases from J; bases unmatched to any gene: 10. This CDR3 is built from 15 residues. Germline CDR1 and CDR2: SQVTM and ANQGSEA. This CDR3 reads CSVSGLDRGKETQYF. In DNA, the CDR3 is TGCAGCGTTTCCGGTCTAGACAGGGGGAAAGAGACCCAGTACTTC.

The gene calls are TRBV6-5 and TRBJ2-5; the D gene is possibly TRBD1 (7 bases). Germline loops: CDR1 MNHEY, CDR2 SVGAGI. V gave up 2 bases and J gave up 4 bases, with 17 bases separating them. This CDR3 has 16 residues. The CDR3 loop is CASSYRGAGGRETQYF. In nucleotides, the CDR3 is TGTGCCAGCAGTTACCGCGGGGCAGGGGGGCGAGAGACCCAGTACTTC.

The rearrangement links TRBV18 to TRBJ1-1, with no clear D. Germline assignment: CDR1 KGHSH and CDR2 LQKENI. This CDR3 is 14 amino acids long. The V end was cut by 2 bases, the J end by 2 bases, with 9 bases between. Here the CDR3 reads CASSPLERNTEAFF. The CDR3 nucleotides read TGTGCCAGCTCACCATTAGAGAGAAACACTGAAGCTTTCTTT.

Turning to this clonotype: Given a much more abundant clone one base away, this may be a read error. The chain has TRBV25-1 and TRBJ2-2; no clear D gene. CDR1 is MGHDK and CDR2 is SYGVNS in the germline V gene. This CDR3 is 14 amino acids long. V lost 3 bases, J lost 8 bases, and 13 bases lay in between. The CDR3 sequence: CASSDHLEQGELFF. In DNA form, the CDR3 reads TGTGCCAGCAGTGACCACCTGGAACAAGGGGAGCTGTTTTTT.

This clonotype was detected only a few times. The chain has TRBV5-1 and TRBJ2-7; unclear D gene. Per the germline V gene, CDR1 is SGHRS and CDR2 is YFSETQ. V dropped 1 base and J dropped 5 bases, with 13 bases sitting between them. The length of the CDR3 is 14 residues. The CDR3 nucleotides read TGCGCCAGCAGCTTGAGCTCCAAGATTCACGAGCAGTACTTC. Translation: CASSLSSKIHEQYF. Supplemented by reference TRBV5-1 and TRBJ2-7, the full variable domain reads KAGVTQTPRYLIKTRGQQVTLSCSPISGHRSVSWYQQTPGQGLQFLFEYFSETQRNKGNFPGRFSGRQFSNSRSEMNVSTLELGDSALYLCASSLSSKIHEQYFGPGTRLTVT.

The V gene is TRBV7-9, the J gene TRBJ2-3; 8 bases map to TRBD2. V lost 5 bases, J lost 11 bases, and 3 bases stayed unmatched. The CDR3 contains 11 residues. Germline V gene sequence: CDR1 SEHNR, CDR2 FQNEAQ (reference sequence). The CDR3 DNA reads TGTGCCAGCAGCGTCGGGACTAGGCAGTATTTT. Translated: CASSVGTRQYF.

CDR3 in amino acids: CASSPDRLGTGELFF. The DNA for the CDR3 is TGTGCCAGCTCACCAGACAGGTTGGGCACCGGGGAGCTGTTTTTT. The chain has TRBV18 and TRBJ2-2; a weak D match, TRBD1 (6 bases). The ends were cut back, 2 bases at V and 4 bases at J, with 11 bases in the middle. The CDR3 runs to 15 residues. From germline, CDR1 is KGHSH and CDR2 LQKENI.

This clonotype was found a few times. This CDR3 is CASSEEASTGELFF. The CDR3 DNA is TGTGCCAGCAGTGAAGAGGCAAGCACCGGGGAGCTGTTTTTT. The V and J genes are TRBV2 and TRBJ2-2; D remains ambiguous. CDR3 length: 14 amino acids. V was trimmed by 1 base and J by 4 bases, leaving 7 bases between them. The V gene's germline CDR1 is SNHLY and CDR2 FYNNEI.

Regarding this clonotype: One junction end does not reproduce the germline sequence, and a read error may be involved. This chain uses TRBV20-1 with TRBJ2-3; no reliable D call. Germline lookup yields CDR1 DFQATT and CDR2 SNEGSKA (reference sequence). The CDR3 loop spans 14 amino acids. CDR3 coding DNA: TGCAGCGCTATCCTCCCTTCAAAAAGGGATACGCAGTATTTT. Translated, it gives CSAILPSKRDTQYF.

The V call is TRBV29-1, the J call TRBJ2-7; TRBD2 agrees at 8 bases. This CDR3 has 13 amino acids. Germline V lookup: CDR1 SQVTM, CDR2 ANQGSEA. J gave up 6 bases and V 5 bases, and 9 bases lay outside the gene matches. CDR3 nucleotide sequence: TGCAGCGTTCTTCGGGGGGGTGGATCCGAGCAGTACTTC. It yields the protein CSVLRGGGSEQYF.

The rearrangement uses TRBV7-2 and TRBJ2-1; 7 nucleotides agree with TRBD1. The CDR3 is 13 amino acids. Germline lookup yields CDR1 SGHTA and CDR2 FQGNSA. After removal of 5 bases from V and 13 bases from J, the junction contained 11 bases not matched to a gene. The CDR3 DNA follows: TGTGCCAGCAGCCCAGACAGGGAATTTCCCCAGTTCTTC. Its protein is CASSPDREFPQFF.

This chain connects TRBV7-2 to TRBJ2-1; 14 bases agree with TRBD2. CDR3 length equals 17 residues. V lost 0 bases, J lost 8 bases, and 6 bases stayed unmatched. The germline CDR1 and CDR2 sequences are SGHTA and FQGNSA. CDR3 in amino acids: CASSLAGLAGGKDEQFF. The CDR3 bases are TGTGCCAGCAGCTTAGCCGGACTAGCGGGAGGTAAAGATGAGCAGTTCTTC. Looking up the rest from reference TRBV7-2 and TRBJ2-1 gives the full variable domain: GAGVSQSPSNKVTEKGKDVELRCDPISGHTALYWYRQSLGQGLEFLIYFQGNSAPDKSGLPSDRFSAERTGGSVSTLTIQRTQQEDSAVYLCASSLAGLAGGKDEQFFGPGTRLTVL.

The chain has TRBV19 and TRBJ2-7, with a tentative D call TRBD2 (6 bases). CDR1 is LNHDA and CDR2 is SQIVND in the germline V gene (reference sequence). The CDR3 is 14 residues long. Deletions cut 5 bases from V and 3 bases from J, with 14 bases between. The CDR3 DNA follows: TGTGCCAGTAGTCTCCTGGCGGGGATCTACGAGCAGTACTTC. Protein sequence: CASSLLAGIYEQYF.

V is TRBV27 and J is TRBJ2-7; no clear D gene. The CDR3 contains 14 residues. The germline gives CDR1 MNHEY, CDR2 SMNVEV (reference sequence). Trimming stripped 5 bases from V and 4 bases from J, with 15 bases between. The CDR3 region is CASSRRPDLYEQYF. For the CDR3, the DNA is TGTGCCAGCAGTCGTCGGCCGGACCTGTACGAGCAGTACTTC.

The chain uses TRBV12-3 or TRBV12-4 and TRBJ2-7; 11 positions match TRBD2. The CDR3 runs to 18 residues. V shed 5 bases and J 6 bases; nucleotides not matched to a gene: 18. Here the CDR3 reads CASSPKYGTSGNGAEQYF. The DNA of the CDR3 is TGTGCCAGCAGTCCTAAGTACGGGACTAGCGGCAATGGAGCCGAGCAGTACTTC.

This clonotype was detected a few times. The chain recombines TRBV5-8 with TRBJ2-5; D is undetermined. Trimming took 0 bases from V and 5 from J, leaving 11 bases between them. The CDR3 spans 14 residues. Germline CDR1 and CDR2: SGHTS and YDEGEE. The CDR3 DNA follows: TGTGCCAGCAGCTTGGTATCTGACCTTGAGACCCAGTACTTC. Translated: CASSLVSDLETQYF.

This clonotype has a handful of counts. This chain links TRBV29-1 with TRBJ2-5; D not certain. The CDR3 totals 11 residues. V was clipped by 1 base and J by 5 bases, with 5 bases between them. CDR1 SQVTM and CDR2 ANQGSEA come from the germline V gene. CDR3 nucleotide sequence: TGCAGCGTTGAAGGTTTCGAGACCCAGTACTTC. This translates into CSVEGFETQYF.